This TCR beta chain was obtained from a study of PD-1 blockade in classical Hodgkin lymphoma. Turning to the study itself: Intravenous nivolumab at 3 mg/kg was given to patients every 2 weeks. Points from the study as a whole: It was among complete responders that baseline diversity resembled that of newly diagnosed patients.

All patients experienced relapse after autologous stem cell transplantation, and brentuximab vedotin exposure was variable. Researchers report purifying CD4+ T cells from thawed PBMCs by magnetic negative selection. V lost 3 bases and J 9 bases, leaving 6 bases between the germline ends. Germline V gene sequence: CDR1 MDHEN, CDR2 SYDVKM. The CDR3 totals 11 residues. Repertoires were generated with immunoSEQ multiplex PCR, while TCRdb's copy carries only in-frame clones and drops some. Of around 13,000 clones listed, 85% to 90% are singletons. Note on this clone: Its antigen is currently unknown.

This clonotype was obtained from a human donor with classical Hodgkin lymphoma. The sample was CD4+ T cells from blood, taken at baseline. The chain carries TRBV28 and TRBJ2-4; D unresolved. The CDR3 DNA sequence: TGTGCCAGCAGTTTTATGTCCATTCAGTACTTC. Translating it yields CASSFMSIQYF.